This T cell receptor beta chain came from a study of blood T cells in healthy people across ages. Trimming stripped 7 bases from V and 0 bases from J, with 17 bases between. Germline CDR1 reads LNHDA; CDR2 reads SQIVND (reference sequence). The CDR3 totals 16 residues. Each donor's blood draw was approximately 10 milliliters of peripheral blood. A second PCR of 7 to 11 cycles used a sample-barcoded 5' primer and a J-beta primer mix. TCRdb reprocessed the 5' RACE reads with MiXCR, giving one entry per CDR3 protein. The sample holds 750,000 to 1,000,000 distinct CDR3 sequences, roughly 29% seen once. This sample was also put to use in a study of T cells of mothers and their children. From that paper: A few healthy Caucasian mothers, along with their six children, served as the donors. Among related mother-child pairs, overlap was slightly higher than in unrelated pairs, though not significantly. Detection of persistent microchimeric T cell clones did not occur.

This chain links TRBV19 with TRBJ2-3; no reliable D call. Sequenced: blood. The sequence was obtained from a woman aged 40 to 50 in good health. In DNA form, the CDR3 reads TGTGCCAGTAACCCCCTAGACGCAACTAGCACAGATACGCAGTATTTT. Amino acid sequence: CASNPLDATSTDTQYF.